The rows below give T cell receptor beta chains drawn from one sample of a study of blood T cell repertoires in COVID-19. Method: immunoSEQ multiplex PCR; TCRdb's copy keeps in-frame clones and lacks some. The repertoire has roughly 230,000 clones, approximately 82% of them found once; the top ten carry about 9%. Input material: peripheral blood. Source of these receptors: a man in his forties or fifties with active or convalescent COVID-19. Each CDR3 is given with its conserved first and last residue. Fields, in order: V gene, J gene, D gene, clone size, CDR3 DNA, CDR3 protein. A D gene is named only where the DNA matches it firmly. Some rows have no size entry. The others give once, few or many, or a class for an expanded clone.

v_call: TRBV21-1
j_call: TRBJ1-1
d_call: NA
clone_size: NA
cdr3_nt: TGTGCCAGCAGCAAAGCGCTTGGGGACAGGGGATTGGCTTTCTTT
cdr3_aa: CASSKALGDRGLAFF

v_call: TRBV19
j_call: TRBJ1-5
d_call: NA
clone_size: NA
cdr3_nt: TGTGCCAGTAATCGGGGGGTGAATCAGCCCCAGCATTTT
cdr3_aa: CASNRGVNQPQHF

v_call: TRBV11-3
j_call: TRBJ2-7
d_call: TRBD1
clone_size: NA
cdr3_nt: TGTGCCAGCAGCCCTACCGGGACAGGGCTTCACGAGCAGTACTTC
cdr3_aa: CASSPTGTGLHEQYF

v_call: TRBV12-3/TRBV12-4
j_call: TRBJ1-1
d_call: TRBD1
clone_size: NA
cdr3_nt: TGTGCCAGCAAACGACAGGGGGCGACTGAAGCTTTCTTT
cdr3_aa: CASKRQGATEAFF

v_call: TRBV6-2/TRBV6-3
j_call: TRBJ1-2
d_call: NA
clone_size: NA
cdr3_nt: TGTGCCAGCAGTTCCAGTCCGGGAAGGCTCTATGGCTACACCTTC
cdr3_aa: CASSSSPGRLYGYTF

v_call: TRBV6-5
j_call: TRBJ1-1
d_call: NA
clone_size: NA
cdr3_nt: TGTGCCAGCAGTCTCGCCTGGACAAGGCCATTCTTT
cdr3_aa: CASSLAWTRPFF

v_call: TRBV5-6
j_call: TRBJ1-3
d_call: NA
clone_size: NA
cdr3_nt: TGTGCCAGCAGCTGGGGAGACCGCTCTGGAAACACCATATATTTT
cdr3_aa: CASSWGDRSGNTIYF

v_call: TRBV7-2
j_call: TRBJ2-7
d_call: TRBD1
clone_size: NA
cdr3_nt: TGTGCCAGCAGCATGACAGGGAATCCCACCTACGAGCAGTACTTC
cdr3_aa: CASSMTGNPTYEQYF

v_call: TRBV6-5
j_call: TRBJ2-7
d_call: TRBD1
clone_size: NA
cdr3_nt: TGTGCCAGCAGTCCCGGGACAGCGCCCCACGAGCAGTACTTC
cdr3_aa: CASSPGTAPHEQYF

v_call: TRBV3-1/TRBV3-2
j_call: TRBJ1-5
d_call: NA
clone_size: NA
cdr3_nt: TGTGCCAGCAGTCGTACGGGTGGTAATCAGCCCCAGCATTTT
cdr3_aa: CASSRTGGNQPQHF

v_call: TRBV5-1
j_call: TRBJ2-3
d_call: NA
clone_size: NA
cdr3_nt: TGCGCCAGCAGCTCCACAGGGTATCCCACAGATACGCAGTATTTT
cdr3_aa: CASSSTGYPTDTQYF

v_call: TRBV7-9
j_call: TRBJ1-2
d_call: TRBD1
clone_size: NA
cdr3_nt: TGTGCCAGCAGCCAGGGGGCCAATGCTGGCTACACCTTC
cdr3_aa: CASSQGANAGYTF

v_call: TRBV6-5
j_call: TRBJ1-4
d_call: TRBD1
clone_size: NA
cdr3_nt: TGTGCCAGCAGTTACGACAGGGCGGATGAAAAACTGTTTTTT
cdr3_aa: CASSYDRADEKLFF

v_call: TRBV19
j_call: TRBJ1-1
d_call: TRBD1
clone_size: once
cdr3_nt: TGTGCCAGTAGTTTGGACAGGGACACTGAAGCTTTCTTT
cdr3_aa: CASSLDRDTEAFF

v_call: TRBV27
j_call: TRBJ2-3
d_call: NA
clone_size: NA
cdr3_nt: TGTGCCAGCAGACTCACAGATACGCAGTATTTT
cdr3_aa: CASRLTDTQYF

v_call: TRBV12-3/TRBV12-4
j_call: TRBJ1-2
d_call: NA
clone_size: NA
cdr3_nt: TGTGCCAGCAGTACCCTTCAGGACTATGGCTACACCTTC
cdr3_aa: CASSTLQDYGYTF

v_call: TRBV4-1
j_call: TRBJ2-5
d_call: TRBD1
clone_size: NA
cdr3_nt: TGCGCCAGCAGCCGTCGGGCCGCAGGGGGTGGTGAGACCCAGTACTTC
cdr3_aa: CASSRRAAGGGETQYF

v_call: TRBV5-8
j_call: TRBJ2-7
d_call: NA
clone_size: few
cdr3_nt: TGTGCCAGCAGCTCGGTGAAGGGAGGCACCGGGTACTTC
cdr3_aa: CASSSVKGGTGYF

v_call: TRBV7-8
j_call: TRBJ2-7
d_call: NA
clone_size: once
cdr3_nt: TGTGCCAGCAGCTTAGGGCTGCCTAGCGACGAGCAGTACTTC
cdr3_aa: CASSLGLPSDEQYF

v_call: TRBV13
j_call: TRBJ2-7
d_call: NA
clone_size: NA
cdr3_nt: TGTGCCAGCAGCTTAGGCGATGCGCGGGCAGAACTTCTTTTAGGCTACGAGCAGTACTTC
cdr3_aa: CASSLGDARAELLLGYEQYF

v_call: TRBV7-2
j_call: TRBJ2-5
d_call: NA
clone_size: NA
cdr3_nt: TGTGCCGGCAGCTATAGGGGGGTCGGGACAGTACTCCAAGAGACCCAGTACTTC
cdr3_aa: CAGSYRGVGTVLQETQYF

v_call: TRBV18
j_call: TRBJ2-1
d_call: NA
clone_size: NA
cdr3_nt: TGTGCCAGCTCACCACCGGGAGAAACCTACAATGAGCAGTTCTTC
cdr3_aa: CASSPPGETYNEQFF

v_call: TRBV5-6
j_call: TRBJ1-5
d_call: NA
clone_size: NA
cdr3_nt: TGTGCCAGCAGCTCCCTTAACTCGGGTCAGCCCCAGCATTTT
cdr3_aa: CASSSLNSGQPQHF

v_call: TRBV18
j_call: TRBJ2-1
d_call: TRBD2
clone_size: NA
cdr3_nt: TGTGCCAGCTCACCATCCCGGGCAAGCGGGAGGGCCAGGTACAATGAGCAGTTCTTC
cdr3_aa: CASSPSRASGRARYNEQFF

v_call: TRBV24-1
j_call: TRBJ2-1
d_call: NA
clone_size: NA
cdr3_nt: TGTGCCACCAGTGATCTCGGGAACAATATTGAGCCTGAGCAGTTCTTC
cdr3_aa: CATSDLGNNIEPEQFF

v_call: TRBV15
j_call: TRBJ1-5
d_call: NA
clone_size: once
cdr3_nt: TGTGCCACCAGCTGGAACAGTAATCAGCCCCAGCATTTT
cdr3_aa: CATSWNSNQPQHF

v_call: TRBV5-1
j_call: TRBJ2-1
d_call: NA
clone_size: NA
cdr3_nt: TGCGCCAGCAGCTTGGTGGCCCTGACAGCAAACAATGAGCAGTTCTTC
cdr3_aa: CASSLVALTANNEQFF

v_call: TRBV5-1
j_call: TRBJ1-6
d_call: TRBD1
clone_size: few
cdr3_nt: TGCGCCAGCAGCTTACAGGGGGTTAATTCACCCCTCCACTTT
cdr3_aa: CASSLQGVNSPLHF

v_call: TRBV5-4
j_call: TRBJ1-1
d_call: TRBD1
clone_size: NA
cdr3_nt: TGTGCCAGCAGCGTACAGGGGCTACTGAACACTGAAGCTTTCTTT
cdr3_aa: CASSVQGLLNTEAFF

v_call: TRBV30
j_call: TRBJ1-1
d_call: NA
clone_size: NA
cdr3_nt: TGTGCCTGGATTTTTACGGGACTTAACACTGAAGCTTTCTTT
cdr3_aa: CAWIFTGLNTEAFF

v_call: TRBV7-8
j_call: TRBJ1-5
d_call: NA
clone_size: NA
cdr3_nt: TGTGCCAGCAGCCCGTGGGAGGGCGGGGGCAATCAGCCCCAGCATTTT
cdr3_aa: CASSPWEGGGNQPQHF

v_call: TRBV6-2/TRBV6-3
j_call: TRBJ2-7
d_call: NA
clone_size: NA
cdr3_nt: TGTGCCAGCAGCTCCCGGTTGGCCAAATGGAGCTCCTACGAGCAGTACTTC
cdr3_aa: CASSSRLAKWSSYEQYF

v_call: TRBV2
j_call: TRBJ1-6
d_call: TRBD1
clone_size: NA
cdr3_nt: TGTGCCAGCAGTGAGGACAGGAGGTCACCCCTCCACTTT
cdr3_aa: CASSEDRRSPLHF